This TCR beta chain emerged from a study of cytomegalovirus exposure and HLA in healthy donors. This CDR3 spans 13 amino acids. V lost 5 bases and J 5 bases, leaving 13 bases between the germline ends. In germline, CDR1 is SGHTA, CDR2 FQGNSA. PCR was performed using 60 Vbeta and 13 Jbeta primers. Here immunoSEQ multiplex PCR was the method, and the copy in TCRdb shows in-frame clones only, minus some. The sample lists about 130,000 clones; approximately 80% were seen once. The receptor was derived from a young man in good health and CMV-seronegative. The specimen sequenced was PBMCs. The J gene is TRBJ2-7, the V gene TRBV7-2; the D gene is possibly TRBD2 (6 bases). CDR3 region: CASSLTRSNEQYF. The DNA for the CDR3 is TGTGCCAGCAGCCTGACTAGAAGCAACGAGCAGTACTTC.